This T cell receptor (beta chain) was sequenced during a study of cytomegalovirus exposure and HLA in healthy donors. Across the study: Both the 100 to 150 validation repertoires and the 600 to 700 first-cohort repertoires used the same platform, as reported by a later analysis.

Method: immunoSEQ multiplex PCR; TCRdb's copy keeps in-frame clones and lacks some. This table holds 300,000 to 400,000 clones, around 90% found once. Findings of the study overall: It was confirmed in vitro that three of the CMV-associated chains were specific for CMV antigens. Clusters of TCRs from the first cohort tended to co-occur in the 90 to 150 validation repertoires (as a later analysis found).

Comments on this clone: Its antigen is as yet unknown.

CDR3 size: 17 residues. With V trimmed by 1 base and J by 7 bases, 11 bases remained unmatched. In germline, CDR1 is SGHVS, CDR2 FQNEAQ. The V call is TRBV7-8, the J call TRBJ2-1; 9 nucleotides match TRBD2. The TCR was taken from a man aged 30 to 39 in good health and CMV-seronegative. Sequencing input: PBMCs. The CDR3, as DNA: TGTGCCAGCAGCTTAGACGACGCGGGGGGGCCCTGGAATGAGCAGTTCTTC. Amino acids: CASSLDDAGGPWNEQFF.